This TCR beta chain was sequenced for a study of siplizumab effects on memory and regulatory T cells. Study results and limitations: No more than a minor fraction of alloreactive clones could be traced back to unstimulated subsets.

CDR3 size: 12 residues. V lost 5 bases, J lost 8 bases, and 10 bases lay in between. Looked up from germline, CDR1 is SGHVS and CDR2 is FNYEAQ. Remarks on this clone: What it binds is unknown.

This table comes from immunoSEQ multiplex PCR, and its TCRdb copy is limited to in-frame clones, with some not included. The data show more than 85,000 clones, with about 94% seen just once and more than 0.95% held by the top ten. The origin of this receptor is a human donor in good health. The chain joins TRBV7-6 to TRBJ2-1; D unresolved. Material: CD4+ T cells sorted from blood. This chain's CDR3 is CASSEAGYEQFF. The CDR3 DNA reads as TGTGCCAGCAGCGAGGCAGGTTATGAGCAGTTCTTC.